These 4 T cell receptor beta chains originate from one sample sequenced in a study of blood T cell repertoires in COVID-19. Clones were sequenced by immunoSEQ multiplex PCR, and TCRdb holds only the in-frame ones, with some missing. This table holds roughly 290,000 clones, 70% to 90% found once. Specimen: PBMCs or T cells enriched from blood (not recorded which). These receptors came from a young man who had recovered from COVID-19.

This clone turned up a few times. This chain joins TRBV11-2 and TRBJ2-1; 9 bases line up with TRBD2. Trimming took 2 bases from V and 0 from J; bases not matched to a gene: 5. The CDR3 has 17 amino acids. The V gene's germline CDR1 is SGHAT and CDR2 FQNNGV. DNA of the CDR3: TGTGCCAGCAGCTTACGAGCGGGGGGATCCTCCTACAATGAGCAGTTCTTC. Translated, it gives CASSLRAGGSSYNEQFF.

The chain carries TRBV4-1 and TRBJ1-4; D is uncertain. Germline-derived CDR1 and CDR2 are MGHRA and YSYEKL. Trimming pared 0 bases from V and 0 bases from J, leaving 23 bases between. The CDR3 loop spans 21 amino acids. CDR3 residues: CASSQDSRYISDGATNEKLFF. The DNA for the CDR3 is TGCGCCAGCAGCCAAGATTCCCGGTATATATCCGACGGGGCAACTAATGAAAAACTGTTTTTT.

V and J are TRBV18 and TRBJ2-3; D is undetermined. The CDR3 is 12 residues long. V lost 3 bases and J 4 bases, leaving 5 bases between the germline ends. Germline lookup yields CDR1 KGHSH and CDR2 LQKENI. CDR3 bases: TGTGCCAGCTCACCTATTGCAGATACGCAGTATTTT. Amino acid sequence: CASSPIADTQYF.

This sequence joins TRBV13 and TRBJ1-2; 11 bases are shared with TRBD1. V lost 3 bases, J lost 6 bases, and 12 bases stayed unmatched. Germline V gene data show CDR1 as PRHDT and CDR2 as FYEKMQ (reference sequence). The CDR3 spans 17 residues. The chain's CDR3 is CASSFLGQGALWDGYTF. CDR3 coding DNA: TGTGCCAGCAGCTTTTTAGGACAGGGGGCTCTGTGGGATGGCTACACCTTC.